A selection of T cell receptor beta chains follows, all from one sample in a study of CD8 T cells in Susac syndrome. TCRdb independently ran MiXCR on the immunoSEQ multiplex PCR reads; one entry per CDR3 protein. The data contain more than 150,000 distinct CDR3 sequences, around 94% of them singletons. Sequencing was carried out using CD4+ T cells from PBMCs. The receptors come from a human donor in good health. Each CDR3 is given with its conserved first and last residue. Each record gives: CDR3 DNA, CDR3 protein, V gene, clone size, D gene, J gene. The D gene is left open where the match is weak. Size is omitted from some rows. Given values are once, few, many or a class for expanded clones.

TGTGCCAGCAGTTCTCGACAGGGGACAGATACGCAGTATTTT | CASSSRQGTDTQYF | TRBV6-5 | - | TRBD1 | TRBJ2-3
TGTGCCAGCAGTTGGGAGCCCAATGAGCAGTTCTTC | CASSWEPNEQFF | TRBV12-3/TRBV12-4 | - | - | TRBJ2-1
TGTGCCAGCAGGCGGTACCTAGCGGGGTTGGGCAATGAGCAGTTCTTC | CASRRYLAGLGNEQFF | TRBV6-2/TRBV6-3 | - | TRBD2 | TRBJ2-1
TGTGCCAGCAGCCTCCGAGGGGGAGATGGTGGCTACACCTTC | CASSLRGGDGGYTF | TRBV7-9 | - | - | TRBJ1-2
TGTGCCAGCAGCCGAGAGAGGGGACAGCCAGTAGAGACCCAGTACTTC | CASSRERGQPVETQYF | TRBV3-1 | - | TRBD1 | TRBJ2-5
TGTGCCAGCAGGACGACAGGGAGGGATGAAAAACTGTTTTTT | CASRTTGRDEKLFF | TRBV12-3/TRBV12-4 | - | TRBD1 | TRBJ1-4
TGTGCCAGCAGTGGGGGACTAGCGATAGAGACCCAGTACTTC | CASSGGLAIETQYF | TRBV25-1 | - | TRBD2 | TRBJ2-5
TGCAGTGCTAGTAAACCAGCGGGGGCGGCCGGGGAGCTGTTTTTT | CSASKPAGAAGELFF | TRBV20-1 | - | TRBD2 | TRBJ2-2
TGTGCCAGCAGTTATTCGACAGACCCTACCAGCACAGATACGCAGTATTTT | CASSYSTDPTSTDTQYF | TRBV6-2/TRBV6-3 | - | - | TRBJ2-3
TGTGCCAGCAGCCAATTGACGCAGAATGAGCAGTTCTTC | CASSQLTQNEQFF | TRBV3-1 | once | - | TRBJ2-1
TGTGCCAGCAGCTCCCCCCGGACAGGTCCTGAAGCTTTCTTT | CASSSPRTGPEAFF | TRBV6-5 | - | TRBD1 | TRBJ1-1
TGTGCCTGGAGGGCAGGGGGCTCCTACGAGCAGTACTTC | CAWRAGGSYEQYF | TRBV30 | - | TRBD1 | TRBJ2-7
TGTGCCAGCTGCGGACAAAGATACAATGAGCAGTTCTTC | CASCGQRYNEQFF | TRBV6-7 | - | - | TRBJ2-1
TGTGCCAGCAGTCCCCCGACAGGGAACAACGAGCAGTACTTC | CASSPPTGNNEQYF | TRBV6-5 | - | TRBD1 | TRBJ2-7
TGCAGCGCCACTAAAGGGGGGGCCGAACTGTTTTTT | CSATKGGAELFF | TRBV29-1 | - | - | TRBJ1-4
TGTGCCATCAGGAACTCCACAGGGAATGAGCAGTTCTTC | CAIRNSTGNEQFF | TRBV10-3 | - | - | TRBJ2-1
TGCAGTGCTTCGGGACATCCAACTAACTATGGCTACACCTTC | CSASGHPTNYGYTF | TRBV20-1 | - | - | TRBJ1-2
TGTGCCAGCGGCAGTAGCTCCTATAATTCACCCCTCCACTTT | CASGSSSYNSPLHF | TRBV5-4 | once | - | TRBJ1-6
TGCAGTGTCCTACAGGGGGCGGACGATGAGCAGTTCTTC | CSVLQGADDEQFF | TRBV20-1 | - | TRBD1 | TRBJ2-1
TGCAGCGCCCAAGCTCGGCAGGGGGCGCAGGGAGATACGCAGTATTTT | CSAQARQGAQGDTQYF | TRBV29-1 | - | TRBD1 | TRBJ2-3
TGCGCCAGCAGCCACAAAGGACAGATGAACACTGAAGCTTTCTTT | CASSHKGQMNTEAFF | TRBV4-3 | - | - | TRBJ1-1
TGCAGTGCTAGGGTGAAGACAGGGGCAGCGGGCTACACCTTC | CSARVKTGAAGYTF | TRBV20-1 | once | TRBD1 | TRBJ1-2
TGTGCCAGCAGTTACCGGGGCACAGATACGCAGTATTTT | CASSYRGTDTQYF | TRBV27 | few | - | TRBJ2-3
TGTGCCAGCAGTCTACTAACTAGCGACGGGGAGCTGTTTTTT | CASSLLTSDGELFF | TRBV2 | - | TRBD2 | TRBJ2-2
TGCGCCAGCAGCACCAGGACAGCTAACTATGGCTACACCTTC | CASSTRTANYGYTF | TRBV5-1 | once | - | TRBJ1-2
TGCAGTGCTACTGACCCCCTCAATCAGCCCCAGCATTTT | CSATDPLNQPQHF | TRBV20-1 | - | - | TRBJ1-5
TGTGCCAGTAGTACATCAGGACAGGTCAACAATCAGCCCCAGCATTTT | CASSTSGQVNNQPQHF | TRBV19 | - | TRBD1 | TRBJ1-5
TGCGCCAGCAGCTTCACAGGGGACCCTAATGAAAAACTGTTTTTT | CASSFTGDPNEKLFF | TRBV5-1 | - | TRBD1 | TRBJ1-4
TGCAGCGTTGAATGGAGCCCCTCAGGGGTGGACGGCTACACCTTC | CSVEWSPSGVDGYTF | TRBV29-1 | - | - | TRBJ1-2
TGTGCCAGCAGTCCAAGGGCCAACGTCCTGACTTTC | CASSPRANVLTF | TRBV12-3/TRBV12-4 | - | - | TRBJ2-6
TGTGCCAGTAGACGCCGCAGCTCCTACGAGCAGTACTTC | CASRRRSSYEQYF | TRBV19 | - | - | TRBJ2-7
TGTGCCAGCAGTCTCCGAGCGGGAACGCTTGAGACCCAGTACTTC | CASSLRAGTLETQYF | TRBV28 | - | TRBD2 | TRBJ2-5
TGCAGCCTCCGAAGGGAGACAGATACGCAGTATTTT | CSLRRETDTQYF | TRBV29-1 | once | - | TRBJ2-3
TGTGCCAGCAGCGTCGAGCTAGCGGATTACAATGAGCAGTTCTTC | CASSVELADYNEQFF | TRBV9 | - | TRBD2 | TRBJ2-1
TGCAGCGCGACTAGCCAGCCGTTCAGCCCCACAGATACGCAGTATTTT | CSATSQPFSPTDTQYF | TRBV29-1 | once | TRBD2 | TRBJ2-3
TGCAGTGCTAGCGGGAGCACAGATACGCAGTATTTT | CSASGSTDTQYF | TRBV20-1 | few | - | TRBJ2-3
TGTGCCAGCAGCTTAGCAATAGGGGCTGAAGCTTTCTTT | CASSLAIGAEAFF | TRBV7-2 | - | - | TRBJ1-1
TGTGCCAGCAGCAAAGAGTACGGGAACACTGAAGCTTTCTTT | CASSKEYGNTEAFF | TRBV7-8 | - | - | TRBJ1-1
TGTGCCAGCAGTTCGGGACTTCCCCCCAATGAGCAGTTCTTC | CASSSGLPPNEQFF | TRBV6-2/TRBV6-3 | - | - | TRBJ2-1
TGTGCCAGCAGCTTTCCGCCCGGGACAGGGGGTATCCCCATCTTC | CASSFPPGTGGIPIF | TRBV5-8 | - | TRBD1 | TRBJ1-2